This is a list of T cell receptor beta chains from one sample in a study of T-cell memory formation after mild COVID-19. TCRdb re-analysed the 5' RACE reads in MiXCR, keeping a single row per CDR3 protein. In the table there are roughly 250,000 distinct CDR3 sequences, about a sixth of which are singletons. The specimen sequenced was PBMCs or a T cell subset sorted from them (not recorded which). These receptors were taken from a man between 18 and 29 years old who had mild COVID-19 (a few samples of this study predate the infection). Cell type and time point are not known. Each CDR3 is given with its conserved first and last residue. Some rows have no size entry. The others give once, few or many, or a class for an expanded clone.

size: few; J: TRBJ2-5; V: TRBV6-6; CDR3: CQSTFSGVTETQYF
size: few; J: TRBJ2-2; V: TRBV4-1; CDR3: CASSQEAANTGELFF
size: NA; J: TRBJ1-3; V: TRBV12-3/TRBV12-4; CDR3: CASTMSGAGNTIYF
size: NA; J: TRBJ1-2; V: TRBV6-5; CDR3: CASSSSVPYGYTF
size: NA; J: TRBJ2-1; V: TRBV29-1; CDR3: CSVEEWDREQFF
size: few; J: TRBJ1-6; V: TRBV2; CDR3: CASSVVNSPLHF
size: few; J: TRBJ2-5; V: TRBV10-3; CDR3: CAISRGALEETQYF
size: NA; J: TRBJ2-4; V: TRBV28; CDR3: CASSLSGGGLAKNIQYF
size: NA; J: TRBJ2-1; V: TRBV15; CDR3: CATSREQGNNEQFF
size: NA; J: TRBJ2-5; V: TRBV5-5; CDR3: CASSLDPGSGETQYF
size: NA; J: TRBJ2-5; V: TRBV24-1; CDR3: CATSDSPRETQYF
size: NA; J: TRBJ1-3; V: TRBV12-3/TRBV12-4; CDR3: CASSLTGPSSGNTIYF
size: NA; J: TRBJ2-5; V: TRBV5-6; CDR3: CASSFREQIQETQYF
size: NA; J: TRBJ1-2; V: TRBV12-3/TRBV12-4; CDR3: CASSLLLRANYGYTF
size: few; J: TRBJ2-5; V: TRBV28; CDR3: CASSLGRGGIETQYF
size: few; J: TRBJ2-2; V: TRBV27; CDR3: CASSLRARTGELFF
size: few; J: TRBJ1-5; V: TRBV12-3/TRBV12-4; CDR3: CASSNRTLRGNQPQHF
size: many; J: TRBJ2-4; V: TRBV19; CDR3: CASSTGQGFNIQYF
size: NA; J: TRBJ2-7; V: TRBV15; CDR3: CATSRGPRDTGHEQYF
size: NA; J: TRBJ2-7; V: TRBV7-2; CDR3: CASTSHPSYEQYF
size: NA; J: TRBJ2-3; V: TRBV7-8; CDR3: CASSSDRPTGQGQYF
size: NA; J: TRBJ2-5; V: TRBV6-6; CDR3: CASSGGAAETQYF
size: NA; J: TRBJ1-3; V: TRBV6-1; CDR3: CASSETGGDTIYF
size: NA; J: TRBJ1-2; V: TRBV27; CDR3: CASSSGFDGYTF
size: few; J: TRBJ2-1; V: TRBV5-1; CDR3: CASRNRGRGQDEQFF
size: few; J: TRBJ2-3; V: TRBV5-6; CDR3: CASGLAGSTDTQYF
size: few; J: TRBJ2-4; V: TRBV12-3/TRBV12-4; CDR3: CASSLFGGAKNIQYF
size: NA; J: TRBJ2-3; V: TRBV10-3; CDR3: CAISSGGASDTQYF
size: few; J: TRBJ1-1; V: TRBV7-9; CDR3: CASSFRMGQSLNTEAFF
size: few; J: TRBJ2-2; V: TRBV4-3; CDR3: CASSQGPDTYTGELFF
size: once; J: TRBJ2-3; V: TRBV30; CDR3: CAFERGGNTDTQYF
size: NA; J: TRBJ2-2; V: TRBV5-1; CDR3: CASSMTRFNTGELFF
size: NA; J: TRBJ2-2; V: TRBV4-2; CDR3: CASFRGTGELFF
size: NA; J: TRBJ2-3; V: TRBV29-1; CDR3: CSVGTRAGTDTQYF
size: many; J: TRBJ2-6; V: TRBV4-3; CDR3: CASSQGLTGGNAGANVLTF
size: NA; J: TRBJ1-1; V: TRBV29-1; CDR3: CSASHNTEAFF
size: NA; J: TRBJ1-5; V: TRBV20-1; CDR3: CSALQGKSNQPQHF
size: many; J: TRBJ2-3; V: TRBV20-1; CDR3: CSAGPADTDTQYF
size: few; J: TRBJ2-7; V: TRBV5-1; CDR3: CASSSSRTGPYEQYF
size: NA; J: TRBJ2-3; V: TRBV7-2; CDR3: CASSSRGLAGATQYF
size: few; J: TRBJ1-2; V: TRBV4-3; CDR3: CASSQEPPYGYTF